This T cell receptor (beta chain) stems from a study of CD8 T cells in Susac syndrome. Points from the study as a whole: In its TCR sequencing and HLA analysis, the study acknowledged that the number of individuals was relatively small.

The authors sequenced TCR beta from blood CD8+ and CD4+ T cells. Multiple sclerosis controls were treatment-naive patients with stable or active relapsing-remitting disease. Turning to this clonotype: Its matching antigen is unknown.

Unmatched junction bases numbered 12, after V lost 4 bases and J lost 4 bases. Germline CDR1 MGHRA, CDR2 YSYEKL. The CDR3 length is 17 residues. Reverse transcription of about 0.45 to 1 ug RNA was carried out with random hexamers. By means of immunoSEQ multiplex PCR, TCR beta CDR3 spanning 54 Vbeta and 13 Jbeta underwent amplification. From the immunoSEQ multiplex PCR reads, TCRdb called clonotypes with MiXCR, one entry per CDR3 protein. The sample yields a few hundred thousand distinct CDR3 sequences, approximately 85% seen once. This sequence joins TRBV4-1 and TRBJ2-7; TRBD1 aligns across 11 bases. Sample: CD8+ T cells from PBMCs. The source of this sequence is a human donor with multiple sclerosis. CDR3 region: CASSLTQPGQGVYEQYF. The CDR3 nucleotides are TGCGCCAGCAGCCTCACCCAACCGGGACAGGGGGTGTACGAGCAGTACTTC.